The source of this TCR beta chain is a study of blood T cell repertoires in COVID-19 (dated by TCRdb to the early 2020s). For context, the study as a whole: Samples covering the acute and convalescent phases of COVID-19 were provided by collaborators in the United States, Italy and Spain. Nearly every sample came with metadata listing a de-identified subject ID, COVID-19 status, age in years and sex. The prospective study material was composed of cDNA or gDNA derived from T cells, B-cell-depleted T cells, or PBMCs. Where available, HLA class I and class II types were taken from metadata supplied by the sample provider and were not determined by assay-based typing. Samples came from the ongoing ImmuneRACE study (first 160 participants) plus 1,254 subjects from 6 global collaborators. Deeply sampled blood TCRbeta repertoires from subjects exposed to, actively infected with, or recovered from COVID-19 were included in the dataset. A freely available public database, intended as a resource for researchers studying the immune response to SARS-CoV-2, is where the repertoires were released. The paper's findings and limits, for the study overall: Clinical and demographic metadata were provided uncurated, with the amount varying by source and participant.

TCRbeta CDR3 regions were amplified from genomic DNA using the immunoSEQ Assay, a bias-controlled multiplex PCR. As for how the authors treated the data: Nucleated cell counts per sample were estimated from amplification of reference gene primers within the assay. To quantify the absolute abundance of each unique TCRbeta CDR3 rearrangement, sequence reads were collapsed and filtered. For each sample, productive Simpson clonality was calculated as the square root of Simpson's diversity index across productive rearrangements. TCRdb limited this immuneACCESS table to in-frame rearrangements with V and J called. A share of clones is missing; checked studies link under half to unresolved V genes, and the rest is unexplained. Clonal size and the V and J genes are those of that table, whereas D and trimming came from the DNA. The sample table shows fewer than 60,000 clones, and 80% to 90% are seen once. 6.5% of the sample is in the top ten clones.

At one collaborating source in Seattle, patients were enrolled during active infection and were followed longitudinally through the course of disease. Collaborating institutions collected whole blood in K2EDTA tubes following their own protocols. Collaborator samples were shipped for TCRbeta analysis as frozen whole blood, isolated PBMCs, or DNA extracted from either sample type. The germline V gene (reference sequence) sets CDR1 to MNHNY and CDR2 to SVGAGI. Measured from the cysteine to the phenylalanine, the CDR3 is 15 residues long. The retained sequence is limited to the CDR3, 45 bases, with the frame set at the first base. Between the V and J ends, shortened by 2 bases and 0 bases respectively, the junction contains 8 bases. This clone occurred once. No cognate antigen has been identified for it. No clone much larger than this one lies a single base away; base qualities are absent.

The sample consisted of peripheral blood. The V and J segments used are TRBV6-6 and TRBJ1-5; the D gene assignment is ambiguous. This TCR was sampled from a woman in her sixties with COVID-19, enrolled during active disease. The CDR3 loop reads CASSYLQNSNQPQHF. The DNA sequence is TGTGCCAGCAGTTACCTGCAGAATAGCAATCAGCCCCAGCATTTT.